Listed here are 11 T cell receptor beta chains from one sample, sequenced in a study of T cell responses to AZD1222 COVID-19 vaccine. Sequenced by immunoSEQ multiplex PCR; TCRdb stores in-frame clones only, minus some. The data hold around 120,000 clones, with roughly 90% observed a single time. The sequences come from peripheral blood, collected on day 0 of AZD1222 vaccination. The receptor source for this set is an adult in good health.

The chain recombines TRBV5-1 with TRBJ1-1, with 8 positions matching TRBD1. V gave up 3 bases and J gave up 0 bases; unmatched junction bases: 7. Germline CDR1 is SGHRS and CDR2 is YFSETQ. This CDR3 comprises 16 residues. The CDR3 sequence is CASSYTGTGMNTEAFF. CDR3 in DNA: TGCGCCAGCAGCTATACCGGGACAGGAATGAACACTGAAGCTTTCTTT.

V gene TRBV7-9 combines with J gene TRBJ1-6; D may be TRBD1 (6 bases). Germline V gene sequence: CDR1 SEHNR, CDR2 FQNEAQ (reference sequence). CDR3 length: 15 amino acids. V lost 2 bases, J lost 7 bases, and 12 bases lay in between. The CDR3 sequence: CASSLSGGENSPLHF. Here the CDR3 DNA reads TGTGCCAGCAGCTTATCCGGGGGCGAGAATTCACCCCTCCACTTT.

The V gene is TRBV7-6, the J gene TRBJ2-7, with 8 bases that match TRBD1. Per the germline V gene, CDR1 is SGHVS and CDR2 is FNYEAQ. This CDR3 has 13 residues. Trimming removed 3 bases from V and 5 bases from J; junction bases left unmatched: 3. The CDR3 DNA is TGTGCCAGCAGCTTCGAGACAGGGGACGAGCAGTACTTC. Protein: CASSFETGDEQYF.

The count of this clone is one. As DNA, the CDR3 is TGTGCCAGCAGCTTGGGCCAGCCTGATTCACCCCTCCACTTT. As protein: CASSLGQPDSPLHF. The rearrangement joins TRBV7-2 to TRBJ1-6, with D hard to call. The CDR3 spans 14 residues. CDR1 is SGHTA and CDR2 is FQGNSA in the germline V gene. V was trimmed by 3 bases and J by 8 bases, leaving 11 bases between them.

Only one count was recorded for this clone. The V and J genes are TRBV7-9 and TRBJ2-7, with 12 bases fitting TRBD2. The trim removed 5 bases at V and 1 base at J, leaving 6 bases unmatched. Germline V CDR1 and CDR2: SEHNR, FQNEAQ (reference sequence). This CDR3 has 16 residues. DNA of the CDR3: TGTGCCAGCAGCCCACTAGCGGGGGGTCATTCCTACGAGCAGTACTTC. Its translation: CASSPLAGGHSYEQYF.

The genes are TRBV11-3 and TRBJ2-1; TRBD2 is a possible D gene (6 bases). The CDR3 length is 15 residues. CDR1 and CDR2 (germline): SGHNT, YENEEA. V lost 5 bases and J 6 bases, leaving 17 bases between the germline ends. The CDR3 region is CASSDTSFTVNEQFF. The DNA for the CDR3 is TGTGCCAGCAGCGATACTAGCTTCACAGTCAATGAGCAGTTCTTC.

The chain combines TRBV2 with TRBJ1-2, with 8 bases that match TRBD1. Trimming at V came to 6 bases and at J to 7 bases, leaving 16 bases not matched to a gene. The CDR3 runs 16 residues. CDR1 and CDR2 (germline): SNHLY, FYNNEI. CDR3: CASRETMRQGSSGYTF. DNA for the CDR3: TGTGCCAGCAGGGAAACCATGAGACAGGGGTCCTCTGGCTACACCTTC.

The rearrangement uses TRBV18 and TRBJ1-5, with D unresolved. Trimming took 2 bases from V and 5 from J, leaving 7 bases between them. The germline gives CDR1 KGHSH, CDR2 LQKENI. The CDR3 is made up of 13 amino acids. Here the CDR3 DNA reads TGTGCCAGCTCACCAGGCGAGGATCAGCCCCAGCATTTT. As protein: CASSPGEDQPQHF.

This rearrangement joins TRBV27 to TRBJ2-1; 10 bases map to TRBD2. CDR1 MNHEY and CDR2 SMNVEV come from the germline V gene (reference sequence). With 1 base clipped from V and 4 bases from J, the junction kept 1 base outside the gene matches. CDR3 length equals 15 residues. CDR3 nucleotide sequence: TGTGCCAGCAGTTTATATAGCGGGGGGTACAATGAGCAGTTCTTC. This translates into CASSLYSGGYNEQFF.

This chain connects TRBV7-8 to TRBJ2-7; either TRBD1 or TRBD2 may fit D (5 bases each). Germline V lookup: CDR1 SGHVS, CDR2 FQNEAQ. V lost 6 bases and J 3 bases, leaving 18 bases between the germline ends. This CDR3 spans 15 amino acids. This CDR3 reads CASSEGFAGGYEQYF. CDR3 sequence (DNA): TGTGCCAGCAGTGAGGGGTTCGCAGGAGGCTACGAGCAGTACTTC.

The V and J genes are TRBV9 and TRBJ2-7; 13 nucleotides line up with TRBD2. Trimming took 3 bases from V and 6 from J; bases not matched to a gene: 3. The CDR3 totals 14 residues. Germline V gene data show CDR1 as SGDLS and CDR2 as YYNGEE. CDR3 in DNA: TGTGCCAGCAGCGCGGGACTAGCGGGGTTCGAGCAGTACTTC. It encodes CASSAGLAGFEQYF. The entire variable domain, with the rest obtained from reference TRBV9 and TRBJ2-7, is as follows: DSGVTQTPKHLITATGQRVTLRCSPRSGDLSVYWYQQSLDQGLQFLIQYYNGEERAKGNILERFSAQQFPDLHSELNLSSLELGDSALYFCASSAGLAGFEQYFGPGTRLTVT.